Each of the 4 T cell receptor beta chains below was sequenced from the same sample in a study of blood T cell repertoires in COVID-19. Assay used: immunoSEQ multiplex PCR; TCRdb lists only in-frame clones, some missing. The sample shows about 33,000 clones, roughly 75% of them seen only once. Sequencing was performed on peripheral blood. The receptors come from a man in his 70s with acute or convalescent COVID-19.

The CDR3 region has the DNA TGCAGCGTTGAAAAACAGGGAGATGAGCAGTACTTC. This codes for CSVEKQGDEQYF. The chain joins TRBV29-1 to TRBJ2-7; TRBD1 might be the D (6 bases). Germline CDR1 reads SQVTM; CDR2 reads ANQGSEA. The CDR3 has 12 residues. The ends were cut back, 2 bases at V and 7 bases at J, with 12 bases in the middle.

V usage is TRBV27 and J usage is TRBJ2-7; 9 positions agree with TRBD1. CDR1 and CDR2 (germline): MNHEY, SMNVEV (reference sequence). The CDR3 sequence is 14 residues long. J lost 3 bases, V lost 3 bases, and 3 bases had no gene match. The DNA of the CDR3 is TGTGCCAGCAGTTTTGCGGGACAGGGCTACGAGCAGTACTTC. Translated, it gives CASSFAGQGYEQYF.

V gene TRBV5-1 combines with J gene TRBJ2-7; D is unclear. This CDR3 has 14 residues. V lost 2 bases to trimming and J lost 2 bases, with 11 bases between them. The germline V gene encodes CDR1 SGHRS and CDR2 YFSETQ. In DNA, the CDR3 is TGCGCCAGCAGCTTCGGCCCGGCGGCCTACGAGCAGTACTTC. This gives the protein CASSFGPAAYEQYF.

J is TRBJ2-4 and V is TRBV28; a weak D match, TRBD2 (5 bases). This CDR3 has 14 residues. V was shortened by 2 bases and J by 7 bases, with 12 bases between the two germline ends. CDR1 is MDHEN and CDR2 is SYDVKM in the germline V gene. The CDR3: CASSLRGVGNIQYF. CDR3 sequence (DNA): TGTGCCAGCAGTTTACGGGGAGTGGGGAACATTCAGTACTTC.